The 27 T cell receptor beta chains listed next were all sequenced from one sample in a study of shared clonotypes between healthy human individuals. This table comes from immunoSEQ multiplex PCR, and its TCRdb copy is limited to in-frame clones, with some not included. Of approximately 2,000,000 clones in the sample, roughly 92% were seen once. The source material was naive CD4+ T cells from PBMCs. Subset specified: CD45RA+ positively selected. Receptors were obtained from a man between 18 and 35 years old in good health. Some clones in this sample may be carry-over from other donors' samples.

The CDR3 DNA reads TGTGCCAGCAGCGCCCCATTTGCGGGAGGAGAGACCCAGTACTTC. It translates to CASSAPFAGGETQYF. The chain combines TRBV5-6 with TRBJ2-5, with 8 bases fitting TRBD2. Germline CDR1 and CDR2: SGHDT and YYEEEE. J was trimmed by 4 bases and V by 4 bases; bases with no gene match: 9. This CDR3 contains 15 residues.

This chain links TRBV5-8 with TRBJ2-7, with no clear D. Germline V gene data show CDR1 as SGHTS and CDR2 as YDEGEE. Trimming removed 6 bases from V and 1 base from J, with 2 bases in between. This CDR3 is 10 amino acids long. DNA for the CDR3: TGTGCCAGCAAGTCCTACGAGCAGTACTTC. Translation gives CASKSYEQYF.

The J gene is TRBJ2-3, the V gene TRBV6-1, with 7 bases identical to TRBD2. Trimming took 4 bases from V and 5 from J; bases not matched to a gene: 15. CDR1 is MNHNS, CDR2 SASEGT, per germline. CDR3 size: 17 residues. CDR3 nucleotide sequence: TGTGCCAGCAGTGGCTCGGGGGGTCTAGCGCAGGGAGATACGCAGTATTTT. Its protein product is CASSGSGGLAQGDTQYF.

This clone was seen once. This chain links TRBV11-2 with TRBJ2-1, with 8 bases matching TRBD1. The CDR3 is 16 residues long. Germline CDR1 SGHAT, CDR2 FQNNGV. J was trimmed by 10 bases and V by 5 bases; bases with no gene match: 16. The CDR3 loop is CASSTIDRGALQEQFF. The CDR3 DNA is TGTGCCAGCAGCACCATCGACAGGGGCGCCCTCCAGGAGCAGTTCTTC.

The CDR3 protein is CASSRMARSNTEAFF. For the CDR3, the DNA is TGTGCCAGCAGTCGGATGGCACGGTCGAACACTGAAGCTTTCTTT. The chain recombines TRBV28 with TRBJ1-1; D gene uncertain. The CDR3 has 15 residues. V was pared by 5 bases and J by 1 base, with 14 bases between. Germline CDR1 MDHEN, CDR2 SYDVKM.

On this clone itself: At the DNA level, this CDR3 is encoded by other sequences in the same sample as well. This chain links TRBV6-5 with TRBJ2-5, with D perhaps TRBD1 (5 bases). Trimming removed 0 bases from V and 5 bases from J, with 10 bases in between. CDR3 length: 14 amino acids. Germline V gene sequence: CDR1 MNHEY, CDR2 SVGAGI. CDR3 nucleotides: TGTGCCAGCAGTTACTCCCGCAGGGCGGAGACCCAGTACTTC. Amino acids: CASSYSRRAETQYF.

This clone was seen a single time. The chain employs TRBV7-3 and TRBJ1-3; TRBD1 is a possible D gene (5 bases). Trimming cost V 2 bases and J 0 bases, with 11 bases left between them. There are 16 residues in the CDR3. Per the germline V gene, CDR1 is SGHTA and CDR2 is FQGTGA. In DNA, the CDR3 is TGTGCCAGCAGCTTACTGGGGCCCGACTCTGGAAACACCATATATTTT. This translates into CASSLLGPDSGNTIYF.

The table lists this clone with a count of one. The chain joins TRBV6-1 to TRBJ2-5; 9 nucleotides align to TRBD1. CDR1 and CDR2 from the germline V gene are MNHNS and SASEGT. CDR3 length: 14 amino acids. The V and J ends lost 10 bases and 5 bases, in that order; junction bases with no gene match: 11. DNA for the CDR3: TGTGCCACCAAAGGGACAGGGTTTGTGGAGACCCAGTACTTC. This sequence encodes CATKGTGFVETQYF.

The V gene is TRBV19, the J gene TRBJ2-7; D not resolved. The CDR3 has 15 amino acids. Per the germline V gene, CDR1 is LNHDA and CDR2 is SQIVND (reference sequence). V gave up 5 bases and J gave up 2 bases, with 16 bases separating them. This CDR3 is CASSFSSFGTYEQYF. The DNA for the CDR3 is TGTGCCAGTAGTTTTTCCTCCTTCGGCACCTACGAGCAGTACTTC.

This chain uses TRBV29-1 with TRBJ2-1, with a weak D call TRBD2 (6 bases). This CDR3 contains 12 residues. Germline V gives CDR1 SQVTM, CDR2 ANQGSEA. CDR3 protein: CSGDSTYNEQFF. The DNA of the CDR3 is TGCAGTGGGGACTCCACCTACAATGAGCAGTTCTTC.

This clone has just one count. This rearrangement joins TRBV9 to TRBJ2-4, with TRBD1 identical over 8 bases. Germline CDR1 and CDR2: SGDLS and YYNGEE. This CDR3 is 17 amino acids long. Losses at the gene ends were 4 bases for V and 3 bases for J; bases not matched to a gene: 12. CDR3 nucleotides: TGTGCCAGCAGCCCACCCCCCTCGGACAGGGACAAAAACATTCAGTACTTC. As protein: CASSPPPSDRDKNIQYF.

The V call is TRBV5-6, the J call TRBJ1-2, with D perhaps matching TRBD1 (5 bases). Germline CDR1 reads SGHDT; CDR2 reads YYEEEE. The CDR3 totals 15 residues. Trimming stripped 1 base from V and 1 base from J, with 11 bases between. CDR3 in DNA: TGTGCCAGCAGCTTGTACCCAGGGATTAACTATGGCTACACCTTC. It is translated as CASSLYPGINYGYTF.

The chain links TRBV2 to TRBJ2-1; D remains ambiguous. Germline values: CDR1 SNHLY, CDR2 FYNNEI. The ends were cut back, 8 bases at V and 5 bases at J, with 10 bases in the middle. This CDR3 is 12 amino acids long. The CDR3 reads CASLGRNNEQFF. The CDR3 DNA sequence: TGTGCCAGCCTGGGCCGAAACAATGAGCAGTTCTTC. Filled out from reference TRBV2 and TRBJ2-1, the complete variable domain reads EPEVTQTPSHQVTQMGQEVILRCVPISNHLYFYWYRQILGQKVEFLVSFYNNEISEKSEIFDDQFSVERPDGSNFTLKIRSTKLEDSAMYFCASLGRNNEQFFGPGTRLTVL.

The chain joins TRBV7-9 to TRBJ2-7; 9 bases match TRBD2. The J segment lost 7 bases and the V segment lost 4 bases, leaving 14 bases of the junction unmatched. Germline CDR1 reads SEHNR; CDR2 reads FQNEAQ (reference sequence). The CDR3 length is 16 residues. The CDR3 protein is CASSSNPGTSFGEQYF. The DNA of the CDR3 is TGTGCCAGCAGCTCCAACCCCGGGACTAGCTTTGGAGAGCAGTACTTC.

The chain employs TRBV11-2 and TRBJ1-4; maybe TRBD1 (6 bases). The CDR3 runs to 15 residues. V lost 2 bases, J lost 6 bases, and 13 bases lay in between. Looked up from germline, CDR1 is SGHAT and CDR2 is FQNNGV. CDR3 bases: TGTGCCAGCAGCTTACGGGTAGGGGGGGATGAAAAACTGTTTTTT. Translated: CASSLRVGGDEKLFF.

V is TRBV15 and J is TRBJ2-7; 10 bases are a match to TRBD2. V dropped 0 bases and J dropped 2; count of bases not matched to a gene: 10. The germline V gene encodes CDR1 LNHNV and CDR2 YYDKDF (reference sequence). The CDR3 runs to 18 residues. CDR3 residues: CATSRDLWLAGAPYEQYF. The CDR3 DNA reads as TGTGCCACCAGCAGAGATCTTTGGCTAGCGGGAGCCCCCTACGAGCAGTACTTC.

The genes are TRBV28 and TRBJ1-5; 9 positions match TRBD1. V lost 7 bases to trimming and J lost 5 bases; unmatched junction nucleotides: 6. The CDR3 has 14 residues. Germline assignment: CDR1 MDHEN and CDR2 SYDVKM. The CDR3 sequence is CASTTGGLDQPQHF. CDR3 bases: TGTGCCAGCACCACAGGGGGCCTCGATCAGCCCCAGCATTTT.

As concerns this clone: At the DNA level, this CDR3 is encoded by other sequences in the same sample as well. The DNA for the CDR3 is TGTGCCAGCAGCTTAGCCGGGACTAGCGGGAGCACAGATACGCAGTATTTT. Its protein product is CASSLAGTSGSTDTQYF. This rearrangement joins TRBV7-2 to TRBJ2-3; the match to TRBD2 covers 12 bases. CDR3 length: 17 amino acids. Germline lookup yields CDR1 SGHTA and CDR2 FQGNSA. V lost 0 bases to trimming and J lost 0 bases; unmatched junction nucleotides: 1.

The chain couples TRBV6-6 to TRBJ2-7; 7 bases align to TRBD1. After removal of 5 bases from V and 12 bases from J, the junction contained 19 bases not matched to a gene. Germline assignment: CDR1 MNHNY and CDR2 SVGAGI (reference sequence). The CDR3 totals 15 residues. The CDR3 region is CASSDPRGGPRGTYF. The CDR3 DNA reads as TGTGCCAGCAGTGACCCCCGCGGTGGTCCCAGGGGGACGTACTTC.

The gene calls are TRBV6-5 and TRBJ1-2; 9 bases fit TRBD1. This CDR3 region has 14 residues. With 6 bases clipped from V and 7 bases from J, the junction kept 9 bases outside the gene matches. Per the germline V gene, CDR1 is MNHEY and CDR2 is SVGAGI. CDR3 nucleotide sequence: TGTGCCAGCAGACCTTGGACAGGGGAAGGTGGCTACACCTTC. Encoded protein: CASRPWTGEGGYTF.

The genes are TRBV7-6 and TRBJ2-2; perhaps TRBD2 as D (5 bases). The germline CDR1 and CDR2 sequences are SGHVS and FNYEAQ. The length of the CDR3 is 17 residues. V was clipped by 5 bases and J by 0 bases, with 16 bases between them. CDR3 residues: CASSPIGSGSNTGELFF. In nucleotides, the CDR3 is TGTGCCAGCAGCCCAATAGGGTCGGGATCGAACACCGGGGAGCTGTTTTTT.

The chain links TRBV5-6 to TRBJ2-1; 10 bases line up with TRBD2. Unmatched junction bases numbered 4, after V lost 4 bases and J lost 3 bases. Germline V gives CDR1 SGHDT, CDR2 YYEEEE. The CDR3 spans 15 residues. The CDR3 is CASSHSSGSYNEQFF. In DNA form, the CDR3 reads TGTGCCAGCAGCCACTCTAGCGGGAGCTACAATGAGCAGTTCTTC.

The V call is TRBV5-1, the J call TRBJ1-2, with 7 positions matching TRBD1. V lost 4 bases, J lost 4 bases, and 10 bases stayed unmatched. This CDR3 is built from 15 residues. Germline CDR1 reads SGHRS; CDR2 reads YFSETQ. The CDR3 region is CASSPDRTGRYGYTF. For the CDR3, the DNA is TGCGCCAGCAGCCCCGATCGGACAGGCCGCTATGGCTACACCTTC.

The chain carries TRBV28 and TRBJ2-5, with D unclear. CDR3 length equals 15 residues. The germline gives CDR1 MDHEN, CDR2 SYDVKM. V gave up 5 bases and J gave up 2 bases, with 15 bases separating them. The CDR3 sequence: CASSPPRRSQETQYF. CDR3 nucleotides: TGTGCCAGCAGTCCTCCACGACGGTCTCAAGAGACCCAGTACTTC.

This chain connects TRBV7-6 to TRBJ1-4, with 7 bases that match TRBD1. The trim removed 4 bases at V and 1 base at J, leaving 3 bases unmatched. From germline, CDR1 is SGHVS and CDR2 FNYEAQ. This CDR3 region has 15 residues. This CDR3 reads CASSSTGLTNEKLFF. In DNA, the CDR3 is TGTGCCAGCAGCTCGACAGGGCTAACTAATGAAAAACTGTTTTTT.

The CDR3 region has the DNA TGTGCCAGCAGTCACCCATCCGGAGGAGAGCAGTACTTC. Amino acid sequence: CASSHPSGGEQYF. The chain couples TRBV7-9 to TRBJ2-7; D might be TRBD2 (5 bases). Germline V lookup: CDR1 SEHNR, CDR2 FQNEAQ (reference sequence). The V and J ends lost 6 bases and 7 bases respectively, with 16 bases between them. This CDR3 has 13 amino acids. Full variable domain (missing parts from reference TRBV7-9 and TRBJ2-7): DTGVSQNPRHKITKRGQNVTFRCDPISEHNRLYWYRQTLGQGPEFLTYFQNEAQLEKSRLLSDRFSAERPKGSFSTLEIQRTEQGDSAMYLCASSHPSGGEQYFGPGTRLTVT.

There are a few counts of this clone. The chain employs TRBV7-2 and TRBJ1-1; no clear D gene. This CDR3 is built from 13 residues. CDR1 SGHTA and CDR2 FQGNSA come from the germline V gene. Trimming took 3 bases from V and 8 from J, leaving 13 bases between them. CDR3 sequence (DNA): TGTGCCAGCAGCTTTAGGGTAGGGATCGAAGCTTTCTTT. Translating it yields CASSFRVGIEAFF.